The clone carrying this T cell receptor beta chain was detected once. Its target is not known. This entry is derived from a study of response to subunit inactivated influenza vaccine. V was trimmed by 0 bases and J by 1 base, leaving 18 bases between them. The CDR3 consists of 17 residues. Germline CDR1 and CDR2: GTSNPN and SVGIG (reference sequence). One entry per CDR3 protein results from TCRdb running MiXCR on the RT-PCR reads. The sample yields around 480,000 distinct CDR3 sequences, 10% to 11% seen once. Study observations and caveats: The authors proposed limited new T cell recruitment per seasonal influenza vaccination.

The sequences come from PBMCs from blood, collected 45 days after vaccination. The genes are TRBV30 and TRBJ1-1, with D perhaps TRBD1 (5 bases). The sequence was obtained from a middle-aged man who received an inactivated influenza vaccine. The CDR3 spells CAWSVGAGPIPNTEAFF. CDR3 bases: TGTGCCTGGAGTGTAGGGGCAGGGCCGATCCCGAACACTGAAGCTTTCTTT.